This T cell receptor (beta chain) was obtained from a study of shared clonotypes between healthy human individuals. To note about this clone: The sample carries other DNA sequences with the same CDR3.

Repertoires were generated with immunoSEQ multiplex PCR, while TCRdb's copy carries only in-frame clones and drops some. The sample has some 980,000 clones; about 80% are singletons. With V trimmed by 0 bases and J by 4 bases, 4 bases remained unmatched. CDR3 length: 15 amino acids. Germline assignment: CDR1 SGHRS and CDR2 YFSETQ. The chain couples TRBV5-1 to TRBJ2-1, with TRBD1 identical over 7 bases. Material for sequencing was memory CD4+ T cells sorted from blood. Subset defined: CD45RA-negative fraction. The receptor comes from a man aged 18 to 29 in good health. The CDR3 spells CASSLDGTAYNEQFF. CDR3 coding DNA: TGCGCCAGCAGCTTGGACGGGACAGCTTACAATGAGCAGTTCTTC.